The T cell receptor beta chain under discussion was sequenced for a study of early T cells in non-severe SARS-CoV-2 infection. About the study: Whole-blood bulk RNA, unsorted, was sequenced, and chains were unpaired.

Remarks on this clonotype: As yet, its antigen is unknown.

Study results and limitations: Using VDJdb, the matching emphasized anti-spike CD8 responses while missing private and CD4 specificities.

Germline CDR1 and CDR2: MGHRA and YSYEKL. Between the trimmed V and J ends, which lost 1 base and 3 bases, there was a span of 10 bases. The CDR3 sequence is 14 residues long. Each cDNA molecule carried a unique molecular identifier. Each CDR3 protein gets one entry after TCRdb re-called the 5' RACE reads with MiXCR. The sample includes about 88,000 distinct CDR3 sequences, 15% seen only once; the top ten take about 5.5%. The sequencing sample was made of whole blood. V and J are TRBV4-1 and TRBJ2-7; D remains unclear. The receptor's source is an adult who was a healthcare worker with PCR-confirmed SARS-CoV-2 infection or an uninfected control (not recorded which). The CDR3 loop is CASSQAVSIYEQYF. The CDR3 nucleotides are TGCGCCAGCAGCCAAGCGGTCTCGATCTACGAGCAGTACTTC.